A single sample gave rise to the 20 T cell receptor beta chains below, sequenced in a study of OX40 agonist ivuxolimab in advanced cancers. Assay: immunoSEQ multiplex PCR; the TCRdb copy retains only in-frame clones and omits some. The sample includes tens of thousands of clones, about 76% of them seen just once. The material was CD4+ or CD8+ T cells sorted from blood, obtained in a trial of the OX40 agonist ivuxolimab. These receptors were taken from an adult with an advanced solid tumor such as melanoma, head and neck, liver or kidney cancer.

V and J are TRBV4-2 and TRBJ1-5; D is perhaps TRBD1 (5 bases). The CDR3 extends over 15 amino acids. Trimming removed 0 bases at V and 6 bases at J, with 12 bases between. Germline values: CDR1 LGHNA, CDR2 YNFKEQ. The CDR3 sequence is CASSQEVGLSQPQHF. In nucleotides, the CDR3 is TGTGCCAGCAGCCAAGAGGTGGGACTTAGTCAGCCCCAGCATTTT.

The CDR3 sequence is CASSPLAGDYEQYF. The CDR3, as DNA: TGTGCCAGTAGTCCCCTAGCGGGGGATTACGAGCAGTACTTC. This sequence joins TRBV19 and TRBJ2-7, with 10 bases that match TRBD2. The CDR3 length is 14 residues. V gave up 5 bases and J gave up 4 bases; unmatched junction bases: 5. Germline V CDR1 and CDR2: LNHDA, SQIVND (reference sequence).

This clone has only a few counts. CDR3 loop: CASSPNREQFF. In nucleotides, the CDR3 is TGCGCCAGCAGCCCTAACAGGGAGCAGTTCTTC. This chain connects TRBV5-1 to TRBJ2-1, with D perhaps matching TRBD1 (5 bases). Germline assignment: CDR1 SGHRS and CDR2 YFSETQ. CDR3 length equals 11 residues. Trimming shortened V by 4 bases and J by 10 bases, and 9 bases separated the two germline ends.

V and J are TRBV6-5 and TRBJ1-1, with a weak D call TRBD1 (5 bases). In germline, CDR1 is MNHEY, CDR2 SVGAGI. The length of the CDR3 is 14 residues. Between the trimmed V and J ends, which lost 6 bases and 4 bases, there was a span of 15 bases. The CDR3 region has the DNA TGTGCCAGCAGCCAGACAGTCCGGGGCACTGAAGCTTTCTTT. Translation gives CASSQTVRGTEAFF.

The rearrangement uses TRBV6-6 and TRBJ1-5; possibly TRBD1 for D (6 bases). The CDR3 is made up of 16 amino acids. The germline V and J ends were trimmed by 1 base and 2 bases, with 12 bases remaining between them. The germline V gene encodes CDR1 MNHNY and CDR2 SVGAGI (reference sequence). The CDR3 sequence is CASSYLKGGGNQPQHF. The CDR3 coding sequence is TGTGCCAGCAGTTACTTAAAGGGGGGTGGCAATCAGCCCCAGCATTTT.

This clone was detected a few times. The V call is TRBV4-3, the J call TRBJ2-2; the D is unclear. With 3 bases removed from V and 6 bases from J, the gap between germline ends came to 11 bases. The CDR3 runs 14 residues. The germline CDR1 and CDR2 sequences are LGHNA and YSLEER. CDR3 coding DNA: TGCGCCAGCAGCCACGGAACTGGGGCCGGGGAGCTGTTTTTT. Protein product: CASSHGTGAGELFF.

V usage is TRBV7-9 and J usage is TRBJ1-1; a possible D gene is TRBD1 (6 bases). The CDR3 contains 16 residues. The germline V gene has CDR1 SEHNR and CDR2 FQNEAQ (reference sequence). The V end lost 2 bases, the J end lost 3 bases, and 16 bases lay between the germline ends. CDR3 DNA: TGTGCCAGCAGCTTACCCCGGGGGCGCGAAGACACTGAAGCTTTCTTT. Translated, it gives CASSLPRGREDTEAFF.

DNA of the CDR3: TGTGCCACCAGCAGGGACGGAACCTACGAGCAGTACGTC. It yields the protein CATSRDGTYEQYV. V gene TRBV15 combines with J gene TRBJ2-7; D gene uncertain. Trimming cost V 3 bases and J 2 bases, with 8 bases left between them. The CDR3 extends over 13 amino acids. Per germline, CDR1 LNHNV and CDR2 YYDKDF (reference sequence).

Only a few counts were recorded for this clone. The V call is TRBV7-8, the J call TRBJ2-3, with 15 bases fitting TRBD2. Germline V gene lookup returns CDR1 SGHVS and CDR2 FQNEAQ. CDR3 length: 15 amino acids. With V trimmed by 5 bases and J by 5 bases, 2 bases remained unmatched. In DNA, the CDR3 is TGTGCCAGCAGCCGGACTAGCGGGGGGGGAGATACGCAGTATTTT. Translating it yields CASSRTSGGGDTQYF.

The genes are TRBV10-1 and TRBJ1-5; 9 bases line up with TRBD1. Trimming at V came to 6 bases and at J to 0 bases, leaving 15 bases not matched to a gene. The length of the CDR3 is 19 residues. CDR1 and CDR2 (germline): WNHNN, SYGVQD (reference sequence). The CDR3 region is CASRGGTGKTSDSNQPQHF. DNA for the CDR3: TGCGCCAGCAGGGGGGGGACAGGGAAAACATCGGATAGCAATCAGCCCCAGCATTTT.

The chain combines TRBV28 with TRBJ2-1, with TRBD2 matching 9 bases. This CDR3 has 16 amino acids. Losses at the gene ends were 2 bases for V and 9 bases for J; bases not matched to a gene: 11. CDR1 and CDR2 (germline): MDHEN, SYDVKM. CDR3 loop: CASSLQLVAGDGEQFF. The CDR3 nucleotides read TGTGCCAGCAGTTTACAGCTGGTAGCGGGAGATGGTGAGCAGTTCTTC.

The rearrangement uses TRBV4-3 and TRBJ2-1; possibly TRBD2 for D (5 bases). Germline values: CDR1 LGHNA, CDR2 YSLEER. The CDR3 contains 17 residues. Trimming cost V 0 bases and J 0 bases, with 12 bases left between them. The CDR3 spells CASSQDLGESSYNEQFF. Here the CDR3 DNA reads TGCGCCAGCAGCCAAGATCTTGGGGAGAGCTCCTACAATGAGCAGTTCTTC.

V usage is TRBV27 and J usage is TRBJ2-2; D possibly corresponds to TRBD2 (5 bases). The germline V and J ends were trimmed by 3 bases and 1 base, with 6 bases remaining between them. This CDR3 contains 14 residues. Germline V CDR1 and CDR2: MNHEY, SMNVEV (reference sequence). This chain's CDR3 is CASSLGENTGELFF. CDR3 DNA: TGTGCCAGCAGTTTGGGAGAGAACACCGGGGAGCTGTTTTTT.

This rearrangement joins TRBV27 to TRBJ1-2; 8 bases agree with TRBD1. Looked up from germline, CDR1 is MNHEY and CDR2 is SMNVEV (reference sequence). The junction had 11 bases not matched to a gene; V was cut back by 6 bases and J by 8 bases. The CDR3 extends over 14 amino acids. The CDR3 reads CASSHDRGVEGYTF. CDR3 coding DNA: TGTGCCAGCAGCCACGACAGGGGAGTAGAGGGCTACACCTTC.

The chain couples TRBV5-4 to TRBJ1-4; D is unclear. This CDR3 has 14 amino acids. Deletions cut 0 bases from V and 7 bases from J, with 10 bases between. Germline CDR1 is SGHNT and CDR2 is YYREEE (reference sequence). In DNA form, the CDR3 reads TGTGCCAGCAGCTTGGCCGGGGAAGGTGAAAAACTGTTTTTT. Amino acids: CASSLAGEGEKLFF.

V is TRBV27 and J is TRBJ1-2; 8 bases are shared with TRBD1. Germline assignment: CDR1 MNHEY and CDR2 SMNVEV (reference sequence). CDR3 length: 15 amino acids. V was clipped by 8 bases and J by 4 bases; unmatched bases: 12. CDR3 region: CASLPRQGSAYGYTF. The CDR3 DNA reads as TGTGCCAGCTTACCGAGACAGGGGAGTGCCTATGGCTACACCTTC.

This sequence joins TRBV11-2 and TRBJ2-7; TRBD1 matches 7 bases. The germline V gene encodes CDR1 SGHAT and CDR2 FQNNGV. Germline trimming cut 5 bases from V and 3 bases from J; bases unmatched to any gene: 7. This CDR3 has 14 amino acids. CDR3 DNA: TGTGCCAGCAGCCATGGGACAGCGAACTACGAGCAGTACGTC. Translation: CASSHGTANYEQYV.

The CDR3 DNA reads as TGTGCCAGCAGCTCTAGCGGGAGCTACACCTACGAGCAGTACTTC. Protein: CASSSSGSYTYEQYF. The rearrangement joins TRBV13 to TRBJ2-7; 10 nucleotides agree with TRBD2. Looked up from germline, CDR1 is PRHDT and CDR2 is FYEKMQ (reference sequence). V lost 4 bases, J lost 2 bases, and 5 bases stayed unmatched. The CDR3 consists of 15 residues.

The chain combines TRBV7-9 with TRBJ2-1; tentatively, D is TRBD1 or TRBD2 (7 bases each). The length of the CDR3 is 15 residues. Trimming took off 5 bases at V and 8 bases at J, with 19 bases between the two ends. The germline gives CDR1 SEHNR, CDR2 FQNEAQ (reference sequence). CDR3 sequence: CASSLWEGARDEQFF. The CDR3 DNA follows: TGTGCCAGCAGCCTTTGGGAGGGGGCTAGGGATGAGCAGTTCTTC.

The rearrangement uses TRBV9 and TRBJ1-1; D may be TRBD1 (5 bases). Germline CDR1 SGDLS, CDR2 YYNGEE. The CDR3 consists of 13 residues. V lost 7 bases and J 5 bases, leaving 15 bases between the germline ends. The CDR3 spells CASGLGGGTEAFF. DNA of the CDR3: TGTGCCAGCGGTCTGGGGGGTGGTACTGAAGCTTTCTTT.